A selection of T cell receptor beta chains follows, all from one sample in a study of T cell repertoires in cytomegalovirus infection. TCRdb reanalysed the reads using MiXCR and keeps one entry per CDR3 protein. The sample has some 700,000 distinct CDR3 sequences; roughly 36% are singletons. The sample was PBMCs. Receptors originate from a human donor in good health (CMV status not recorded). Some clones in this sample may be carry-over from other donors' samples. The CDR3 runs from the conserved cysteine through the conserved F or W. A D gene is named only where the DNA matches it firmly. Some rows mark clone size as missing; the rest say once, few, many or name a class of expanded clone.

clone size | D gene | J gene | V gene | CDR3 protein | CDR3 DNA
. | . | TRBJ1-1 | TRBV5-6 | CASSWVNTEAFF | TGTGCCAGCAGCTGGGTGAACACTGAAGCTTTCTTT
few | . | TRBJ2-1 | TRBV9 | CASSPWTANEQFF | TGTGCCAGCAGCCCGTGGACGGCCAATGAGCAGTTCTTC
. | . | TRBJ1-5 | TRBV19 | CASSMLQEGNQPQHF | TGTGCCAGTAGTATGCTACAGGAGGGCAATCAGCCCCAGCATTTT
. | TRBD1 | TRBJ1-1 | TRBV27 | CASSLLGQTAFF | TGTGCCAGCAGTTTACTGGGACAGACCGCTTTCTTT
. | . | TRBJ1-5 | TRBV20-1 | CSAKDGRNQPQHF | TGCAGTGCGAAGGACGGCAGAAATCAGCCCCAGCATTTT
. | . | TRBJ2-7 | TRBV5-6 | CASSTPTSKRTYEQYF | TGTGCCAGCAGCACGCCTACTAGCAAACGTACCTACGAGCAGTACTTC
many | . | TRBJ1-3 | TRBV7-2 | CASTRSGADTIYF | TGTGCCAGCACCCGTTCGGGGGCTGACACCATATATTTT
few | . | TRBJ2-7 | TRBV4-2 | CASSQVEGSSDEQYF | TGTGCCAGCAGCCAAGTAGAGGGCTCTTCGGACGAGCAGTACTTC
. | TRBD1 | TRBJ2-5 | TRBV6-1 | CASSGQTGSETQYF | TGTGCCAGCAGTGGCCAGACAGGGAGTGAGACCCAGTACTTC
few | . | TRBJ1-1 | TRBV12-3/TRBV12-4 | CASSFIGGTFLMNTEAFF | TGTGCCAGCAGTTTTATAGGAGGGACTTTTTTGATGAACACTGAAGCTTTCTTT
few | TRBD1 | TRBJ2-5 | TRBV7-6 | CASSFRQGARSAPETQYF | TGTGCCAGCAGCTTTCGACAGGGGGCGCGATCGGCCCCAGAGACCCAGTACTTC
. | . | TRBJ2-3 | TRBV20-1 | CSAWDNTDTQYF | TGCAGTGCTTGGGACAACACAGATACGCAGTATTTT
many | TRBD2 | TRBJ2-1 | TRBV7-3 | CASSPQGLGNEQFF | TGTGCCAGCAGCCCGCAGGGACTAGGCAATGAGCAGTTCTTC
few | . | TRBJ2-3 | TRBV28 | CASTPSGDRYTDTQYF | TGTGCCAGCACTCCTTCGGGGGACAGATACACAGATACGCAGTATTTT
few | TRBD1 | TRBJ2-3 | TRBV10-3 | CAIGGQPGKSTDTQYF | TGTGCCATCGGGGGACAGCCAGGCAAAAGCACAGATACGCAGTATTTT
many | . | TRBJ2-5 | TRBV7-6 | CASSLWGAETQYF | TGTGCCAGCAGCTTATGGGGAGCGGAGACCCAGTACTTC
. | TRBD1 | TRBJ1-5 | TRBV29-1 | CSVITGEGNQPQHF | TGCAGCGTTATAACAGGGGAAGGCAATCAGCCCCAGCATTTT
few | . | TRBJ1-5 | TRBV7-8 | CASSSEGSGSNQPQHF | TGTGCCAGCAGCTCGGAGGGGAGTGGGAGCAATCAGCCCCAGCATTTT
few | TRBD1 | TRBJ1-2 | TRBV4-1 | CASSIPTGSYGYTF | TGCGCCAGCAGTATACCGACAGGGAGCTATGGCTACACCTTC
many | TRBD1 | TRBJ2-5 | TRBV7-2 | CASSFERDRVTYF | TGTGCCAGCAGCTTCGAGCGGGACAGGGTAACATACTTC
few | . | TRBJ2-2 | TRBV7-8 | CASSSRSSNTGELFF | TGTGCCAGCAGCTCTCGGAGCTCGAACACCGGGGAGCTGTTTTTT
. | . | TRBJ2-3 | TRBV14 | CASSQEGIGIWADTQYF | TGTGCCAGCAGCCAAGAGGGGATAGGTATTTGGGCAGATACGCAGTATTTT
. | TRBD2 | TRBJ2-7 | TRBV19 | CASAMAGGGGIDF | TGTGCCAGTGCAATGGCAGGCGGGGGAGGTATTGACTTC
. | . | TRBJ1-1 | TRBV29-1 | CSVEHGRVLGAFF | TGCAGCGTAGAACATGGGAGGGTTCTTGGAGCTTTCTTT
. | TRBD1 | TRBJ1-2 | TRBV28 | CALTGAKGGYTF | TGTGCCCTAACAGGGGCAAAGGGGGGCTACACCTTC
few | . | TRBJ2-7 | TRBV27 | CASSFSSSYEQYF | TGTGCCAGCAGTTTCTCCAGCTCCTACGAGCAGTACTTC
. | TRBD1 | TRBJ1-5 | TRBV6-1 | CASRATTGADGNQPQHF | TGTGCCAGCAGAGCTACTACAGGGGCGGATGGCAATCAGCCCCAGCATTTT
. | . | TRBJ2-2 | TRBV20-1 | CSAISGPVNTGELFF | TGCAGTGCTATATCGGGGCCGGTCAACACCGGGGAGCTGTTTTTT
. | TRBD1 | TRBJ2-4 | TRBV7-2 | CASSPGEGQGEENIQYF | TGTGCCAGCAGCCCGGGGGAAGGACAGGGGGAAGAGAACATTCAGTACTTC
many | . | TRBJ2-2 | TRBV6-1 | CASNPFRRDTNDANTGELFF | TGTGCCAGCAACCCATTCCGCCGGGACACGAACGACGCGAACACCGGGGAGCTGTTTTTT
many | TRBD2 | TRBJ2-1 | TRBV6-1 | CASRSESSGYNEQFF | TGTGCCAGCAGGTCGGAGTCTAGCGGTTACAATGAGCAGTTCTTC
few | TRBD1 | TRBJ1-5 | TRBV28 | CASSTSGGIQPQHF | TGTGCCAGCAGTACTTCAGGGGGGATTCAGCCCCAGCATTTT
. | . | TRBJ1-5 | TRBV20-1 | CSATPAGSFSNQPQHF | TGCAGTGCAACTCCCGCAGGGTCTTTCAGCAATCAGCCCCAGCATTTT
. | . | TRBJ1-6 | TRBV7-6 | CASSQKSSSYNSPLPF | TGTGCCAGCAGCCAGAAATCCAGCTCCTATAATTCACCCCTCCCCTTT
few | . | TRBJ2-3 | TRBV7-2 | CASSNRESLTQYF | TGTGCCAGCAGCAACCGGGAAAGTCTTACGCAGTATTTT
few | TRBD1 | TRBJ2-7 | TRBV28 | CASRRTGDGEQYF | TGTGCCAGCCGTCGGACAGGTGACGGCGAGCAGTACTTC
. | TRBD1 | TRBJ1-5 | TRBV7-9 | CASSTDRAYSNQPQHF | TGTGCCAGCAGCACCGACAGGGCCTATAGCAATCAGCCCCAGCATTTT
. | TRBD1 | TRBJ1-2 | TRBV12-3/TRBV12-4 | CASRTGVGNGYTF | TGTGCCAGCAGAACAGGGGTAGGGAATGGCTACACCTTC
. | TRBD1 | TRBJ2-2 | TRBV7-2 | CASSARRTGTGELFF | TGTGCCAGCAGCGCCCGGAGGACAGGCACCGGGGAGCTGTTTTTT
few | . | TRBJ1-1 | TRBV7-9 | CASSYHGADTEAFF | TGTGCCAGCAGCTACCACGGGGCAGACACTGAAGCTTTCTTT
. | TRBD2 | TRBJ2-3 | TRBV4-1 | CASSREPIGLARTDTQYF | TGCGCCAGCAGCCGAGAGCCCATAGGACTAGCCAGGACAGATACGCAGTATTTT
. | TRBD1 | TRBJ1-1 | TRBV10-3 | CAISGLDRGVNTEAFF | TGTGCCATCAGTGGACTCGACAGGGGCGTCAACACTGAAGCTTTCTTT
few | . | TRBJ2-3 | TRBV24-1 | CATSEQVVGDTQYF | TGTGCCACCAGTGAACAGGTTGTTGGAGATACGCAGTATTTT
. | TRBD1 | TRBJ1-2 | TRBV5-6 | CARSWTGTGGDYTF | TGTGCCCGCAGCTGGACCGGGACAGGGGGTGACTACACCTTC
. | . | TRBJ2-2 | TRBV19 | CACMQVIATGELFF | TGTGCCTGTATGCAGGTGATAGCCACCGGGGAGCTGTTTTTT
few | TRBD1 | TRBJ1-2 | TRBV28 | CASRGQVYGYTF | TGTGCCAGCAGGGGACAGGTGTATGGCTACACCTTC
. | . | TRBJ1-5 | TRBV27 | CASSSTGTFSNQPQHF | TGTGCCAGCAGTTCCACAGGGACCTTTAGCAATCAGCCCCAGCATTTT
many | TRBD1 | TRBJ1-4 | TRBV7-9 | CASSLGTGGREKLFF | TGTGCCAGCAGCTTGGGGACAGGGGGCCGTGAAAAACTGTTTTTT
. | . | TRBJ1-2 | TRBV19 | CASSMDPGTRNYGYTF | TGTGCCAGTAGTATGGACCCCGGGACAAGGAACTATGGCTACACCTTC
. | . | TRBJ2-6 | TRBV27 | CASSSTPGGANVLTF | TGTGCCAGCAGCTCCACCCCCGGCGGGGCCAACGTCCTGACTTTC
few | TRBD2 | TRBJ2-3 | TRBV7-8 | CASSFSSGRFTDTQYF | TGTGCCAGCAGCTTTTCTAGCGGGAGGTTCACAGATACGCAGTATTTT
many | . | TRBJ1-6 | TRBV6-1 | CASSGDSPLHF | TGTGCCAGCAGTGGGGATTCACCCCTCCACTTT
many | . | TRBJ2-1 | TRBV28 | CATHVYATQFF | TGTGCCACTCACGTCTACGCCACGCAGTTCTTC
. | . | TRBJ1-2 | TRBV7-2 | CATIRPPGAYGYTF | TGTGCCACTATCCGACCACCAGGGGCCTATGGCTACACCTTC
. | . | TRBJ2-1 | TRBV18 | CASSHLAPPGGEQFF | TGTGCCAGCTCTCATCTAGCGCCCCCCGGGGGTGAGCAGTTCTTC